This T cell receptor beta chain was profiled in a study of regulatory T cells in long-lasting Graves disease. Sequencing libraries for TCR beta were prepared with iRepertoire HTBI primers and Arm-PCR of CDR3 regions. Methods used by the authors: Gene usage covered approximately 60 TRBV and 14 TRBJ segments. TCRdb re-called the multiplex PCR reads with MiXCR, one entry per CDR3 protein. The V and J calls were not made by the authors but by TCRdb's processing. The sample has 350,000 to 450,000 distinct CDR3 sequences; roughly 21% are singletons. This clonotype was seen at least ten times. The antigen remains undetermined. Trimming removed 5 bases at V and 7 bases at J, with 18 bases between. Germline V CDR1 and CDR2: MDHEN, SYDVKM. This CDR3 region has 15 residues. The time point here: persistent/refractory GD, antithyroid drugs over 5 years with positive TRAb. RNA isolated from PBMCs was used to make the TCR library.

Whole-study results and caveats: Having few samples may have compromised the accuracy. Analyses excluded thyroid tissue, covering peripheral blood alone. Favored usage of TRBV28, TRBJ1-2 and TRBJ2-5 was recorded in persistent disease.

This specimen was peripheral blood mononuclear cells (PBMCs), taken when the disease was refractory, from a patient treated with antithyroid drugs. The receptor was derived from a female donor with Graves disease. The V gene is TRBV28, the J gene TRBJ1-5, with a weak D call TRBD1 (6 bases). The CDR3 sequence is CASSILSTGNQPQHF. The CDR3 nucleotides are TGTGCCAGCAGTATCCTCTCGACAGGAAACCAGCCCCAGCATTTT. Full variable domain (remainder filled in from reference TRBV28 and TRBJ1-5): DVKVTQSSRYLVKRTGEKVFLECVQDMDHENMFWYRQDPGLGLRLIYFSYDVKMKEKGDIPEGYSVSREKKERFSLILESASTNQTSMYLCASSILSTGNQPQHFGDGTRLSIL.